Following are 21 T cell receptor beta chains from one sample sequenced in a study of blood T cells in healthy people across ages. With a J-beta primer mix and a sample-barcoded 5' primer, a second PCR ran about 6 to 11 cycles. TCRdb re-derived calls from the 5' RACE reads in MiXCR, one entry per CDR3 protein. The repertoire includes some 1.8 million distinct CDR3 sequences, 30% to 40% of them detected once, and approximately 22% sits in the top ten. The sequencing input was blood. The receptors stem from a human donor in good health.

The table lists this clonotype with many counts. The gene calls are TRBV7-2 and TRBJ2-7; D perhaps matches TRBD1 (5 bases). The CDR3 loop spans 13 amino acids. V lost 4 bases to trimming and J lost 1 base, with 8 bases between them. Germline V CDR1 and CDR2: SGHTA, FQGNSA. DNA for the CDR3: TGTGCCAGCAGCTCTCGACAGTCCTACGAGCAGTACTTC. This translates into CASSSRQSYEQYF.

The rearrangement uses TRBV11-2 and TRBJ2-3; D tentatively reads TRBD1 or TRBD2 (5 bases each). This CDR3 has 15 residues. Germline CDR1 reads SGHAT; CDR2 reads FQNNGV. V was trimmed by 2 bases and J by 3 bases, leaving 12 bases between them. In DNA form, the CDR3 reads TGTGCCAGCAGCTTATTGGGGGTTGAGACAGATACGCAGTATTTT. It encodes CASSLLGVETDTQYF.

Many counts were recorded for this clonotype. The chain is built from TRBV12-3 or TRBV12-4 and TRBJ1-1; unclear D gene. The CDR3 contains 11 residues. V gave up 2 bases and J gave up 4 bases, with 2 bases separating them. CDR3 amino acids: CASSLRTEAFF. CDR3 bases: TGTGCCAGCAGTTTACGCACTGAAGCTTTCTTT.

This rearrangement joins TRBV4-2 to TRBJ2-4; the match to TRBD2 covers 8 bases. The J call is uncertain, as TRBJ2-7 better fits the DNA end. The germline gives CDR1 LGHNA, CDR2 YNFKEQ. This CDR3 has 13 residues. CDR3 bases: TGTGCCAGCAGCTTACAGACTAGCGACGAGCAGTACTTC. Amino acid sequence: CASSLQTSDEQYF.

V usage is TRBV7-2 and J usage is TRBJ1-5; D gene unclear. Per the germline V gene, CDR1 is SGHTA and CDR2 is FQGNSA. V lost 5 bases and J 0 bases, leaving 8 bases between the germline ends. The CDR3 is 14 residues long. The CDR3: CASSPHFSNQPQHF. CDR3 DNA sequence: TGTGCCAGCAGCCCTCACTTTAGCAATCAGCCCCAGCATTTT.

There are a few counts of this clonotype. V and J are TRBV7-9 and TRBJ2-7; D possibly corresponds to TRBD2 (5 bases). The germline V gene encodes CDR1 SEHNR and CDR2 FQNEAQ (reference sequence). The CDR3 has 12 residues. V lost 8 bases and J lost 0, with 8 bases in between. CDR3: CASEGTSYEQYF. The CDR3 DNA is TGTGCCAGCGAGGGTACCTCCTACGAGCAGTACTTC.

The rearrangement joins TRBV5-1 to TRBJ2-2; D is undetermined. The CDR3 has 13 residues. Trimming cost V 4 bases and J 2 bases, with 6 bases left between them. The germline V gene encodes CDR1 SGHRS and CDR2 YFSETQ. In DNA form, the CDR3 reads TGCGCCAGCAGCGAGTTCAACACCGGGGAGCTGTTTTTT. The encoded protein is CASSEFNTGELFF. The complete variable domain, with remaining parts taken from reference TRBV5-1 and TRBJ2-2, reads KAGVTQTPRYLIKTRGQQVTLSCSPISGHRSVSWYQQTPGQGLQFLFEYFSETQRNKGNFPGRFSGRQFSNSRSEMNVSTLELGDSALYLCASSEFNTGELFFGEGSRLTVL.

The chain is built from TRBV7-2 and TRBJ2-3; possible D gene TRBD2, 5 bases. Per the germline V gene, CDR1 is SGHTA and CDR2 is FQGNSA. The ends were cut back, 1 base at V and 14 bases at J, with 16 bases in the middle. This CDR3 is built from 13 residues. Here the CDR3 DNA reads TGTGCCAGCAGCTTAGTTGTAATGGGGAGAGGGTATTTT. Protein product: CASSLVVMGRGYF. Supplemented by reference TRBV7-2 and TRBJ2-3, the full variable domain reads GAGVSQSPSNKVTEKGKDVELRCDPISGHTALYWYRQSLGQGLEFLIYFQGNSAPDKSGLPSDRFSAERTGGSVSTLTIQRTQQEDSAVYLCASSLVVMGRGYFGPGTRLTVL.

The V call is TRBV12-3 or TRBV12-4, the J call TRBJ2-1, with a possible D match to TRBD2 (6 bases). Trimming stripped 5 bases from V and 5 bases from J, with 22 bases between. The CDR3 consists of 17 residues. CDR3 sequence reads: CASSPQRYEAGHNEQFF. The CDR3 DNA is TGTGCCAGCAGTCCACAACGGTATGAGGCGGGGCACAATGAGCAGTTCTTC.

Notes on this clonotype: This may arise from a read error, as a much more abundant clone is one base away. V is TRBV29-1 and J is TRBJ2-7, with D uncertain. Deletions cut 4 bases from V and 2 bases from J, with 12 bases between. This CDR3 has 13 residues. Germline V lookup: CDR1 SQVTM, CDR2 ANQGSEA. The CDR3 sequence: CSVVGRPTYEQYF. CDR3 DNA sequence: TGCAGCGTTGTCGGGCGGCCCACCTACGAGCAGTACTTC.

As to this clonotype: Since a much larger clone is just one base distant, this may be a read error. The rearrangement joins TRBV5-1 to TRBJ2-3, with 7 bases aligning to TRBD1. The ends lost 3 bases at V and 0 bases at J; junction bases unmatched: 4. Germline lookup yields CDR1 SGHRS and CDR2 YFSETQ. The CDR3 sequence is 15 residues long. The CDR3 bases are TGCGCCAGCAGCTGGGCGGACAGGAGCACAGATACGCAGTATTTT. It encodes CASSWADRSTDTQYF.

Comments on this clonotype: Germline and junction disagree at one end, which may indicate a read error. V gene TRBV12-3 or TRBV12-4 combines with J gene TRBJ1-2; D is unclear. CDR3 size: 13 residues. CDR3 in amino acids: CASSFRYRTGCTF. The CDR3 bases are TGTGCCAGCAGTTTCAGATATCGGACTGGCTGCACCTTC.

The chain employs TRBV20-1 and TRBJ2-5; 10 nucleotides match TRBD1. V dropped 6 bases and J dropped 0; count of bases not matched to a gene: 4. The germline CDR1 and CDR2 sequences are DFQATT and SNEGSKA (reference sequence). The CDR3 sequence is 14 residues long. The CDR3 DNA follows: TGCAGTGCCAAAGACAGGGGGCACCAAGAGACCCAGTACTTC. This translates into CSAKDRGHQETQYF.

The CDR3 DNA is TGTGCCAGCAGTTTATGGGGCCGGGACAGCGTGCAGTTCTTC. Translation: CASSLWGRDSVQFF. This chain joins TRBV27 and TRBJ2-1, with 7 bases identical to TRBD1. The trim removed 1 base at V and 12 bases at J, leaving 9 bases unmatched. This CDR3 region has 14 residues. Germline assignment: CDR1 MNHEY and CDR2 SMNVEV (reference sequence).

The chain joins TRBV7-2 to TRBJ2-5; tentatively, D is TRBD2 (5 bases). With 5 bases removed from V and 4 bases from J, the gap between germline ends came to 14 bases. CDR1 is SGHTA, CDR2 FQGNSA, per germline. The CDR3 is made up of 14 amino acids. CDR3 bases: TGTGCCAGCAGCCGCGGGCCTAAGCCAGAGACCCAGTACTTC. It is translated as CASSRGPKPETQYF.

The chain has TRBV7-2 and TRBJ2-1; D is perhaps TRBD1 (6 bases). This CDR3 region has 14 residues. Trimming shortened V by 1 base and J by 9 bases, and 13 bases separated the two germline ends. CDR1 and CDR2 from the germline V gene are SGHTA and FQGNSA. The CDR3: CASSLVGTPFEQFF. The CDR3 region has the DNA TGTGCCAGCAGCTTAGTGGGGACACCCTTTGAGCAGTTCTTC.

The chain links TRBV4-1 to TRBJ1-5; D is possibly TRBD1 (5 bases). The germline V and J ends were trimmed by 1 base and 3 bases, with 13 bases remaining between them. The CDR3 has 16 residues. CDR1 is MGHRA, CDR2 YSYEKL, per germline. CDR3 region: CASSQAGRDDNQPQHF. The CDR3 nucleotides read TGCGCCAGCAGCCAAGCGGGCAGGGATGACAATCAGCCCCAGCATTTT.

This clonotype was detected only a few times. V usage is TRBV5-6 and J usage is TRBJ2-1; 7 bases line up with TRBD2. V lost 4 bases to trimming and J lost 6 bases; unmatched junction nucleotides: 10. The CDR3 runs to 15 residues. Germline assignment: CDR1 SGHDT and CDR2 YYEEEE. The CDR3 region is CASSPIGLVVNEQFF. CDR3 DNA: TGTGCCAGCAGCCCGATTGGACTAGTTGTCAATGAGCAGTTCTTC.

V and J are TRBV2 and TRBJ1-4; D may be TRBD1 (6 bases). The CDR3 is 15 amino acids. Germline-derived CDR1 and CDR2 are SNHLY and FYNNEI. V gave up 5 bases and J gave up 3 bases, with 13 bases separating them. The CDR3 sequence is CASSIRTAPNEKLFF. Here the CDR3 DNA reads TGTGCCAGCAGTATAAGGACAGCCCCTAATGAAAAACTGTTTTTT.

The gene calls are TRBV21-1 and TRBJ1-2; no check of the table's D call, TRBD1, against the DNA was made. TRBV21-1 is described as a pseudogene. The CDR3 covers 10 residues. CDR3 DNA: TGTGCCGGGGACAAACTTAGCTACACCTTC. Translated: CAGDKLSYTF.

The chain joins TRBV16 to TRBJ1-5; D remains ambiguous. Germline CDR1 is KGHSY and CDR2 is FQNENV. The CDR3 loop spans 19 amino acids. V was clipped by 2 bases and J by 3 bases, with 23 bases between them. This chain's CDR3 is CASSQGLEGLGSSNQPQHF. DNA of the CDR3: TGTGCCAGCAGCCAAGGGCTGGAAGGTCTGGGGTCTTCCAATCAGCCCCAGCATTTT.